A single sample gave rise to the 3 T cell receptor beta chains below, sequenced in a study of blood T cell repertoires in COVID-19. TCRdb's table, derived via immunoSEQ multiplex PCR, lists solely in-frame clones and lacks some. Of about 380,000 clones listed, around 85% were seen once; the top ten hold 3% to 4%. The sample comprised peripheral blood. The receptors were gathered from a woman aged 18-29 years with acute or convalescent COVID-19.

J is TRBJ2-7 and V is TRBV6-2 or TRBV6-3; D might be TRBD1 (6 bases). Germline CDR1 and CDR2: MNHEY and SVGEGT. V lost 6 bases and J lost 5, with 14 bases in between. The CDR3 length is 13 residues. The CDR3 bases are TGTGCCAGCAGCGCCTACAGGGAGAACGAGCAGTACTTC. Its protein product is CASSAYRENEQYF.

The rearrangement uses TRBV20-1 and TRBJ1-1; D might be TRBD1 (6 bases). The CDR3 consists of 13 residues. Germline CDR1 and CDR2: DFQATT and SNEGSKA (reference sequence). The V end was cut by 3 bases, the J end by 1 base, with 9 bases between. The CDR3 sequence: CSASPTGNTEAFF. As DNA, the CDR3 is TGCAGTGCTAGTCCGACAGGGAACACTGAAGCTTTCTTT.

This clone turned up a few times. The chain employs TRBV5-1 and TRBJ1-2; D remains ambiguous. The CDR3 consists of 14 residues. The V gene lost 2 bases and the J gene lost 4 bases, with 12 bases spanning the gap. Germline CDR1 is SGHRS and CDR2 is YFSETQ. Written as DNA, the CDR3 is TGCGCCAGCAGCTTACGGGAACGGAGCTATGGCTACACCTTC. Translating gives CASSLRERSYGYTF.